This TCR beta chain emerged from a study of response to subunit inactivated influenza vaccine. Study conclusions and caveats: The study's authors posited that every seasonal influenza vaccination enlists few new T cells.

This clonotype was seen only a few times. What it recognizes is unknown. TCRdb redid the calling of the RT-PCR reads with MiXCR, one entry per CDR3 protein. The sample comprises 500,000 to 550,000 distinct CDR3 sequences, 6% to 9% of which are singletons, and 10% to 15% rests with the top ten. This clonotype was obtained from a man between 50 and 69 years old who received an inactivated influenza vaccine. Sequenced material: PBMCs from blood, taken around 25 months after vaccination.

In nucleotides, the CDR3 is TGTGCCAGTACGGGACAGAGGAATTCACCCCTCCACTTT. It translates to CASTGQRNSPLHF. The rearrangement uses TRBV19 and TRBJ1-6; 7 positions agree with TRBD1. In germline, CDR1 is LNHDA, CDR2 SQIVND (reference sequence). This CDR3 region has 13 residues. The V gene end was trimmed by 7 bases and the J gene end by 7 bases; junction bases not matched to a gene: 4. Full variable domain (remainder filled in from reference TRBV19 and TRBJ1-6): DGGITQSPKYLFRKEGQNVTLSCEQNLNHDAMYWYRQDPGQGLRLIYYSQIVNDFQKGDIAEGYSVSREKKESFPLTVTSAQKNPTAFYLCASTGQRNSPLHFGNGTRLTVT.